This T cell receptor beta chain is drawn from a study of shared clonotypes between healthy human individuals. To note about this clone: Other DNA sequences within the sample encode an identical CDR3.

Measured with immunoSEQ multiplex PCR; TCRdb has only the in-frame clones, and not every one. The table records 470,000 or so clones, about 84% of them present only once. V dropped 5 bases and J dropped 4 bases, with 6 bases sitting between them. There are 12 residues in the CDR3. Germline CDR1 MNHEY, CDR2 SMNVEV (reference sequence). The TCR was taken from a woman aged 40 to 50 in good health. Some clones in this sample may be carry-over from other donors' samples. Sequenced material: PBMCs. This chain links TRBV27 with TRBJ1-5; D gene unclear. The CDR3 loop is CASSPLNQPQHF. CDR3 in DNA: TGTGCCAGCAGTCCTTTGAATCAGCCCCAGCATTTT.